A selection of T cell receptor beta chains follows, all from one sample in a study of blood T cells in healthy people across ages. A single record per CDR3 protein comes from TCRdb applying MiXCR to the 5' RACE reads. This table holds around 620,000 distinct CDR3 sequences, 27% found once. Material: blood. All receptors derive from a woman between 65 and 79 years old in good health. Each CDR3 is given with its conserved first and last residue. Fields, in order: J gene, V gene, D gene, clone size, CDR3 protein, CDR3 DNA. D genes are given only for firm matches. The size field is filled for only some rows; it gives once, few, many or a size class.

TRBJ2-2 TRBV7-9 - few CASSEPNTGELFF TGTGCCAGCAGCGAACCGAACACCGGGGAGCTGTTTTTT
TRBJ1-4 TRBV30 TRBD1 few CAWSGDRFYEKLFF TGTGCCTGGAGTGGGGACAGATTTTATGAAAAACTGTTTTTT
TRBJ1-2 TRBV7-2 TRBD1 - CASSPTTGFNYGYTF TGTGCCAGCAGCCCCACGACAGGGTTCAACTATGGCTACACCTTC
TRBJ2-3 TRBV5-4 - - CASSTDGGGTDTQYF TGTGCCAGCAGCACCGATGGGGGAGGCACAGATACGCAGTATTTT
TRBJ2-5 TRBV12-3/TRBV12-4 TRBD2 - CASSFDSRGGGETQYF TGTGCCAGCAGTTTCGATTCACGGGGGGGAGGGGAGACCCAGTACTTC
TRBJ2-7 TRBV7-2 - - CASSRSGTVPYEQYF TGTGCCAGCAGCCGATCCGGGACCGTGCCCTACGAGCAGTACTTC
TRBJ1-2 TRBV19 - few CASSIVDGYTF TGTGCCAGTAGTATCGTGGATGGCTACACCTTC
TRBJ2-1 TRBV3-1 - - CASSPLNNEQFF TGTGCCAGCAGCCCCCTTAACAATGAGCAGTTCTTC
TRBJ2-5 TRBV20-1 TRBD2 - CSAPLAGVETQYF TGCAGTGCCCCCCTAGCGGGGGTGGAGACCCAGTACTTC
TRBJ1-5 TRBV15 TRBD1 few CATSATGAAQPQHF TGTGCCACCAGCGCGACAGGGGCCGCTCAGCCCCAGCATTTT
TRBJ2-3 TRBV29-1 - - CSVAELGQYF TGCAGCGTTGCCGAACTTGGGCAGTATTTT
TRBJ2-5 TRBV20-1 TRBD2 few CSAAGGPGETQYF TGCAGTGCTGCGGGGGGGCCGGGAGAGACCCAGTACTTC
TRBJ2-3 TRBV6-1 TRBD1 many CASTSGQGTDTQYF TGTGCCAGCACCTCGGGACAGGGTACAGATACGCAGTATTTT
TRBJ2-2 TRBV6-5 - few CASSYSPPPNTGELFF TGTGCCAGCAGTTACTCCCCCCCTCCGAACACCGGGGAGCTGTTTTTT
TRBJ2-5 TRBV5-1 - few CASSWGTGEKETQYF TGCGCCAGCAGCTGGGGGACTGGGGAAAAAGAGACCCAGTACTTC
TRBJ2-2 TRBV7-2 - few CASSLEWGTGELFF TGTGCCAGCAGCTTAGAGTGGGGCACCGGGGAGCTGTTTTTT
TRBJ2-3 TRBV20-1 TRBD2 few CSARVPSGGALQYF TGCAGTGCTAGAGTGCCTAGCGGGGGGGCCCTGCAGTATTTT
TRBJ2-7 TRBV5-6 - - CANSSENTHEQYF TGTGCCAACAGCAGTGAGAATACCCACGAGCAGTACTTC
TRBJ2-7 TRBV12-3/TRBV12-4 - - CASSLKEIGREQYF TGTGCCAGCAGTTTAAAGGAAATTGGTAGGGAGCAGTACTTC
TRBJ2-7 TRBV4-3 TRBD1 many CASSQDGTGDYEQYF TGCGCCAGCAGCCAAGACGGGACAGGGGACTACGAGCAGTACTTC
TRBJ2-7 TRBV7-9 - few CASSLMTVTEQYF TGTGCCAGCAGCTTAATGACAGTAACCGAGCAGTACTTC
TRBJ1-5 TRBV12-3/TRBV12-4 - few CASSWRAQPQHF TGTGCCAGCAGCTGGCGGGCCCAGCCCCAGCATTTT
TRBJ2-5 TRBV7-2 - many CASSLRGPQETQYF TGTGCCAGCAGCCTCAGGGGACCCCAAGAGACCCAGTACTTC
TRBJ2-1 TRBV27 TRBD2 - CASSLASGRQFF TGTGCCAGCAGTTTGGCTAGCGGGAGGCAGTTCTTC
TRBJ2-1 TRBV9 - - CASSPRSEGWGEQFF TGTGCCAGCAGCCCCCGGTCGGAGGGTTGGGGTGAGCAGTTCTTC
TRBJ2-3 TRBV20-1 - - CSAHKIVGVTDTQYF TGCAGTGCTCACAAAATTGTCGGGGTGACAGATACGCAGTATTTT
TRBJ2-3 TRBV10-3 - - CAISSLGDGTDTQYF TGTGCCATCAGTTCCCTGGGGGATGGCACAGATACGCAGTATTTT
TRBJ1-6 TRBV14 - - CASSYGTGASPNSPLHF TGTGCCAGCAGCTACGGGACGGGGGCTTCCCCCAATTCACCCCTCCACTTT
TRBJ1-3 TRBV29-1 - many CSVVAGSGNTIYF TGCAGCGTTGTAGCCGGGTCTGGAAACACCATATATTTT
TRBJ2-1 TRBV12-3/TRBV12-4 - few CASSSRTNNEQFF TGTGCCAGCAGTTCGAGGACAAACAATGAGCAGTTCTTC
TRBJ2-3 TRBV25-1 - - CASSGWTSTLTQYF TGTGCCAGCAGTGGTTGGACATCCACCCTCACGCAGTATTTT
TRBJ2-4 TRBV29-1 - - CSGGAGKNIQYF TGCAGCGGCGGGGCTGGCAAAAACATTCAGTACTTC
TRBJ2-5 TRBV11-2 TRBD2 - CASSLSASGRLPETQYF TGTGCCAGCAGCTTAAGTGCTAGCGGGAGGCTCCCAGAGACCCAGTACTTC